The T cell receptor beta chain described here comes from a study of CD8 T cells in ankylosing spondylitis. Study findings and constraints: Blood of patients with ankylosing spondylitis appeared to be characterized by a TCR beta motif of 8 or 9 highly homologous variants.

Germline loops: CDR1 MNHEY, CDR2 SVGAGI. V was clipped by 4 bases and J by 0 bases, with 13 bases between them. The CDR3 extends over 15 amino acids. A note on this clonotype: Antigen unknown.

Each CDR3 protein gets one entry after TCRdb re-called the 5' RACE reads with MiXCR. This table has 200,000 to 300,000 distinct CDR3 sequences, roughly a tenth appearing once. The V gene is TRBV6-5, the J gene TRBJ2-7; possible D gene TRBD1, 6 bases. The sequence was collected from a male donor with ankylosing spondylitis or in good health (not recorded which). Specimen: blood, either unsorted or a sorted T cell fraction (not recorded which). The CDR3 protein is CASSSQRGSSYEQYF. For the CDR3, the DNA is TGTGCCAGCAGTTCCCAAAGGGGGAGCTCCTACGAGCAGTACTTC.